The T cell receptor (beta chain) described here comes from a study of identical twins. Study-level points and caveats: Researchers reported excess low generation probability among twin-shared out-of-frame alpha sequences. Abundant beta clonotypes from cord blood bore fewer insertions; memory repertoires lacked this pattern. Because invariant MAIT and iNKT cells could be present, zero-insertion analyses could be partly confounded.

The CDR3 is 16 residues long. Germline CDR1 and CDR2: MNHEY and SVGAGI. Healthy Caucasians made up all donors. Concerning this clonotype: Its antigen is as yet unknown.

A single record per CDR3 protein comes from TCRdb applying MiXCR to the 5' RACE reads. The table records more than 1.5 million distinct CDR3 sequences, about 32% of them present only once. The sequencing sample was made of cord blood. The V gene is TRBV6-5, the J gene TRBJ2-1; 10 positions agree with TRBD2. The J call may be faulty, since TRBJ2-7 better matches the DNA end. This receptor was taken from a newborn girl in good health. The CDR3 sequence is CASSTTGTSAYNEQYF. In nucleotides, the CDR3 is TGTGCCAGCAGTACGACCGGGACTAGCGCCTACAATGAGCAGTACTTC.